This T cell receptor beta chain was identified during a study of control samples from healthy donors and cancer patients. The protocol was immunoSEQ multiplex PCR, while the TCRdb copy is restricted to in-frame clones and leaves out a portion. The profile shows 150,000 or so clones, 85% to 90% of them singletons. V lost 2 bases and J 6 bases, leaving 6 bases between the germline ends. The CDR3 has 12 amino acids. Per the germline V gene, CDR1 is ENHRY and CDR2 is SYGVKD. The sample was blood. The rearrangement links TRBV10-3 to TRBJ2-3; D gene unclear. The receptor's source is a man aged 18-30 years in good health. CDR3: CAISELDDTQYF. The CDR3 DNA is TGTGCCATCAGTGAGCTGGACGATACGCAGTATTTT.